This T cell receptor beta chain derives from a study of T cells after yellow fever vaccination. This clonotype was observed a few times. Its cognate antigen is unknown. The CDR3 runs 14 residues. Per germline, CDR1 DFQATT and CDR2 SNEGSKA (reference sequence). V lost 2 bases and J lost 8; bases outside the gene matches: 10. Study results and caveats: Subsequent to the booster, the majority of primary-vaccination clones reappeared (around 96% CD4, 80% to 90% CD8). Contamination by abundant bulk-population clonotypes could be present in FACS-sorted repertoires.

In making TCR cDNA, 5'RACE template switching added a universal primer site and UMIs to it. TCRdb reprocessed the 5' RACE reads via MiXCR and lists one record per CDR3 protein. The table has 300,000 to 350,000 distinct CDR3 sequences, 3% to 4.5% seen once. The sequencing used PBMCs, collected 5 days after the yellow fever booster vaccination. The TCR sequence derives from a man between 18 and 35 years old who received the YFV17D yellow fever vaccine. The rearrangement links TRBV20-1 to TRBJ2-3; TRBD2 matches 7 bases. CDR3 sequence: CSARFRGVPSTQYF. The CDR3 nucleotides are TGCAGTGCTAGATTCCGGGGGGTCCCCAGTACGCAGTATTTT.